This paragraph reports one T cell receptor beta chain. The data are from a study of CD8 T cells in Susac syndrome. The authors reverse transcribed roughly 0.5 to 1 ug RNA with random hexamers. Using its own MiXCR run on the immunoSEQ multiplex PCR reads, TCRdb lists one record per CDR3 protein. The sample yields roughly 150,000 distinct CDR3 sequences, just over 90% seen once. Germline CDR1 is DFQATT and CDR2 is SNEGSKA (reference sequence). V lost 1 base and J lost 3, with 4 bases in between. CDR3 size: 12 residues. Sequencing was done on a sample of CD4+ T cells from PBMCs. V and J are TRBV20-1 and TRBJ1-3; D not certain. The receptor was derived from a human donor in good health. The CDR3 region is CSARGNGNTIYF. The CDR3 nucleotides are TGCAGTGCTAGAGGGAATGGAAACACCATATATTTT.